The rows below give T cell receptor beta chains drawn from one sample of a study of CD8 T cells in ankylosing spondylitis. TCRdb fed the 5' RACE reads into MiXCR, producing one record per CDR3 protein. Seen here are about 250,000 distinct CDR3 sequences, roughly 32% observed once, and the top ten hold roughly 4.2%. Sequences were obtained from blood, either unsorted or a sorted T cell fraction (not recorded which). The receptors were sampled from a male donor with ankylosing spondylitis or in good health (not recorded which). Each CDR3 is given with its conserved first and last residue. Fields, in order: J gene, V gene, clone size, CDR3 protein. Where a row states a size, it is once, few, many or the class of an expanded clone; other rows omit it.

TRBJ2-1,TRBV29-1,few,CSVLTEDSRNEQFF
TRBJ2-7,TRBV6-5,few,CASSYSSGRLSYEQYF
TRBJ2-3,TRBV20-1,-,CSATATGWGTDTQYF
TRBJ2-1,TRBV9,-,CASSVSGGEYNEQFF
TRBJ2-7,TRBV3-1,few,CASSPSRVGVEQYF
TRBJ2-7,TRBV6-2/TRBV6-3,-,CASRPRTVSYEQYF
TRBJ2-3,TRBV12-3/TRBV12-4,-,CASSLVGGGYTDTQYF
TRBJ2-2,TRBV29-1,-,CSVGGGSGELFF
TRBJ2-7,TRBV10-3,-,CAISGKQGMGTYEQYF
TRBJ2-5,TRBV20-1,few,CSATGLAGDQETQYF
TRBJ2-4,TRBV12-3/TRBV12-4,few,CASSFTSGLAKNIQYF
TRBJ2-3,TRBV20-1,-,CSPMGGDTDTQYF
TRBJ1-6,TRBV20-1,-,CSVQDRAYNSPLHF
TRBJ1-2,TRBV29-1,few,CSVWQGNYGYTF
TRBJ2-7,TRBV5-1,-,CASSLHTGQGGGEQYF
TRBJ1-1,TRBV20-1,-,CSAHEAFF